The 14 T cell receptor beta chains reported below all come from one sample, sequenced in a study of blood T cell repertoires in COVID-19 (TCRdb year 2020). Library method: the immunoSEQ multiplex PCR assay. Here the immuneACCESS table is served through TCRdb, limited to in-frame sequences with V and J called. Missing clones are a known gap in these copies; in checked studies unresolved V genes cover under half, and the rest lacks a known reason. Within this sample are around 260,000 clones, with roughly 85% of them counted one time only. The ten largest clonotypes hold approximately 12% of the sample. The sequenced material came from peripheral blood. The receptors here all came from a human donor in a cohort sampled during active COVID-19.

The rearrangement joins TRBV4-1 to TRBJ1-2, with D perhaps TRBD1 (6 bases). Between the trimmed V and J ends, which lost 1 base and 4 bases, there was a span of 13 bases. This CDR3 is 15 amino acids long. Per germline, CDR1 MGHRA and CDR2 YSYEKL. The CDR3 is CASSQGNGGLYGYTF. CDR3 sequence (DNA): TGCGCCAGCAGCCAAGGGAACGGGGGGCTCTATGGCTACACCTTC.

This sequence joins TRBV25-1 and TRBJ2-1; D is possibly TRBD2 (5 bases). Germline values: CDR1 MGHDK, CDR2 SYGVNS. Trimming shortened V by 1 base and J by 0 bases, and 13 bases separated the two germline ends. The CDR3 sequence is 17 residues long. The CDR3 DNA reads as TGTGCCAGCAGTGAATTCCCCTCCGGACTCTCCTACAATGAGCAGTTCTTC. Residues: CASSEFPSGLSYNEQFF.

V and J are TRBV19 and TRBJ2-3; the match to TRBD2 covers 8 bases. Germline V gene lookup returns CDR1 LNHDA and CDR2 SQIVND (reference sequence). The junction had 14 bases not matched to a gene; V was cut back by 3 bases and J by 0 bases. The CDR3 extends over 19 amino acids. CDR3 sequence: CASSIESGSSALSTDTQYF. The DNA for the CDR3 is TGTGCCAGTAGTATCGAAAGCGGGAGTTCTGCTTTGAGCACAGATACGCAGTATTTT.

V and J are TRBV28 and TRBJ2-3; maybe TRBD2 (5 bases). Germline lookup yields CDR1 MDHEN and CDR2 SYDVKM. The CDR3 contains 14 residues. V lost 5 bases and J 0 bases, leaving 9 bases between the germline ends. Here the CDR3 DNA reads TGTGCCAGCAGTAGTCGGACTAGCACAGATACGCAGTATTTT. Translation gives CASSSRTSTDTQYF.

CDR3 amino acids: CASRGQGSYNEQFF. The DNA for the CDR3 is TGTGCCAGCAGAGGACAGGGTTCATACAATGAGCAGTTCTTC. This chain connects TRBV7-2 to TRBJ2-1; 8 nucleotides line up with TRBD1. Germline trimming cut 6 bases from V and 4 bases from J; bases unmatched to any gene: 5. Germline assignment: CDR1 SGHTA and CDR2 FQGNSA. This CDR3 has 14 residues.

This clone was detected a few times. J is TRBJ2-7 and V is TRBV5-5; D is perhaps TRBD1 (5 bases). The length of the CDR3 is 14 residues. Trimming took 2 bases from V and 5 from J, leaving 14 bases between them. Germline assignment: CDR1 SGHKS and CDR2 YYEKEE (reference sequence). CDR3 sequence (DNA): TGTGCCAGCAGCTTTGGTAACAGGCAAAACGAGCAGTACTTC. The encoded protein is CASSFGNRQNEQYF.

The chain employs TRBV2 and TRBJ2-7; D perhaps matches TRBD2 (6 bases). V was pared by 10 bases and J by 3 bases, with 13 bases between. CDR3 length: 12 residues. Germline lookup yields CDR1 SNHLY and CDR2 FYNNEI. The CDR3 sequence is CATGGGSYEQYF. CDR3 nucleotides: TGTGCCACCGGTGGGGGGAGCTACGAGCAGTACTTC.

Worth noting for this clone: The sample holds other DNA sequences that translate to the same CDR3. The V gene is TRBV18, the J gene TRBJ2-3; D uncertain. The V end lost 2 bases, the J end lost 0 bases, and 3 bases lay between the germline ends. The CDR3 runs 13 residues. Germline assignment: CDR1 KGHSH and CDR2 LQKENI. In DNA form, the CDR3 reads TGTGCCAGCTCACCATCGAGCACAGATACGCAGTATTTT. Translation: CASSPSSTDTQYF.

This chain connects TRBV28 to TRBJ2-7, with 7 bases matching TRBD2. CDR1 and CDR2 from the germline V gene are MDHEN and SYDVKM. V gave up 7 bases and J gave up 3 bases; unmatched junction bases: 12. This CDR3 has 15 residues. CDR3 sequence reads: CASTVPSGRSYEQYF. CDR3 bases: TGTGCCAGCACCGTTCCATCCGGGAGGAGCTACGAGCAGTACTTC.

Written as DNA, the CDR3 is TGTGCCAGCAGCTTAGGGGGAGCGGGAGGGAAACACAATGAGCAGTTCTTC. Translation: CASSLGGAGGKHNEQFF. The chain uses TRBV11-3 and TRBJ2-1; 10 nucleotides match TRBD2. V lost 1 base, J lost 5 bases, and 8 bases stayed unmatched. CDR1 SGHNT and CDR2 YENEEA come from the germline V gene. The CDR3 totals 17 residues.

The chain couples TRBV28 to TRBJ2-1; 10 bases fit TRBD1. The V and J ends lost 6 bases and 7 bases, in that order; junction bases with no gene match: 9. Germline V gene sequence: CDR1 MDHEN, CDR2 SYDVKM. CDR3 size: 15 residues. DNA of the CDR3: TGTGCCAGCAGCAACGACAGGGGGCAGTCTAATGAGCAGTTCTTC. This translates into CASSNDRGQSNEQFF.

CDR3 nucleotides: TGTGCCAGCACCCAAGGACTAGCGGGAGTACAGAATGAGCAGTTCTTC. It is translated as CASTQGLAGVQNEQFF. The chain couples TRBV11-2 to TRBJ2-1, with TRBD2 matching over 13 bases. The CDR3 is 16 amino acids. Germline CDR1 SGHAT, CDR2 FQNNGV. The V gene end was trimmed by 7 bases and the J gene end by 7 bases; junction bases not matched to a gene: 10.

V is TRBV2 and J is TRBJ2-5; D is perhaps TRBD1 (6 bases). Germline V gives CDR1 SNHLY, CDR2 FYNNEI. There are 15 residues in the CDR3. Between the trimmed V and J ends, which lost 4 bases and 1 base, there was a span of 13 bases. As DNA, the CDR3 is TGTGCCAGCAGTGCCCAAGGACAGAGCCAAGAGACCCAGTACTTC. It translates to CASSAQGQSQETQYF.

The CDR3 nucleotides read TGTGCCAGCATGCAGCGAGCTCCCTACGAGCAGTACTTC. Translated: CASMQRAPYEQYF. This rearrangement joins TRBV6-5 to TRBJ2-7; D ambiguous. V was clipped by 7 bases and J by 2 bases, with 12 bases between them. Germline V lookup: CDR1 MNHEY, CDR2 SVGAGI. The CDR3 sequence is 13 residues long.